The 28 T cell receptor beta chains listed next were all sequenced from one sample in a study of cytomegalovirus exposure and HLA in healthy donors. The PCR contained 60 Vbeta and 13 Jbeta primers. Sequenced by immunoSEQ multiplex PCR; TCRdb stores in-frame clones only, minus some. The sample records roughly 200,000 clones, around 75% being singletons. The sample was PBMCs. These receptors came from a woman aged 25 to 45 in good health and CMV-seronegative.

The chain combines TRBV13 with TRBJ2-1, with a possible D match to TRBD2 (6 bases). CDR1 PRHDT and CDR2 FYEKMQ come from the germline V gene (reference sequence). This CDR3 has 14 residues. Trimming stripped 1 base from V and 10 bases from J, with 14 bases between. CDR3 in DNA: TGTGCCAGCAGCTTAGCCGAGTTTGGGGGGGAGCAGTTCTTC. The encoded protein is CASSLAEFGGEQFF.

The V and J genes are TRBV30 and TRBJ2-5; 9 nucleotides line up with TRBD1. The tail of the sequence fits TRBJ2-7 better, so the J call may be wrong. This CDR3 is built from 15 residues. CDR1 and CDR2 from the germline V gene are GTSNPN and SVGIG (reference sequence). The CDR3 here is CAWSGTGGSRYEQYF. CDR3 DNA sequence: TGTGCCTGGAGCGGCACAGGGGGCAGTAGGTACGAGCAGTACTTC.

V gene TRBV4-3 combines with J gene TRBJ2-1; 12 bases are a match to TRBD2. Germline V CDR1 and CDR2: LGHNA, YSLEER. V gave up 1 base and J gave up 6 bases; unmatched junction bases: 10. This CDR3 is 18 amino acids long. The CDR3 bases are TGCGCCAGCAGCCAAGGACCAACTAGACTAGCGGGAGTCAATGAGCAGTTCTTC. This encodes CASSQGPTRLAGVNEQFF.

The table lists this clone with a few counts. CDR3 region: CASSLRGRVDTQYF. The DNA of the CDR3 is TGTGCCAGCAGTTTAAGGGGTAGGGTGGATACGCAGTATTTT. The J gene is TRBJ2-3, the V gene TRBV27; a weak D match, TRBD1 (5 bases). V was shortened by 2 bases and J by 6 bases, with 12 bases between the two germline ends. Germline V gene lookup returns CDR1 MNHEY and CDR2 SMNVEV (reference sequence). The CDR3 extends over 14 amino acids.

This clone was recorded a few times. The genes are TRBV6-5 and TRBJ1-4, with D perhaps matching TRBD1 (6 bases). This CDR3 is 15 amino acids long. Germline values: CDR1 MNHEY, CDR2 SVGAGI. V was shortened by 0 bases and J by 7 bases, with 12 bases between the two germline ends. The CDR3 loop reads CASSYSNQGREKLFF. The DNA of the CDR3 is TGTGCCAGCAGTTACTCGAACCAGGGGCGTGAAAAACTGTTTTTT.

V is TRBV7-2 and J is TRBJ2-7, with 8 bases identical to TRBD1. V lost 1 base, J lost 4 bases, and 9 bases stayed unmatched. The CDR3 spans 16 residues. Per germline, CDR1 SGHTA and CDR2 FQGNSA. CDR3 coding DNA: TGTGCCAGCAGCTTAGAGCCCAGGGGGCCGCTTTACGAGCAGTACTTC. Translation: CASSLEPRGPLYEQYF.

This chain links TRBV2 with TRBJ1-1; 7 bases are a match to TRBD1. CDR3 size: 16 residues. Losses at the gene ends were 3 bases for V and 0 bases for J; bases not matched to a gene: 7. The V gene's germline CDR1 is SNHLY and CDR2 FYNNEI. The CDR3, as DNA: TGTGCCAGCAGTGATGGGGGGACAGCCCTGAACACTGAAGCTTTCTTT. This translates into CASSDGGTALNTEAFF.

The chain employs TRBV28 and TRBJ2-5; no firm D call. The germline CDR1 and CDR2 sequences are MDHEN and SYDVKM. V lost 5 bases to trimming and J lost 0 bases, with 10 bases between them. The CDR3 spans 14 residues. The CDR3 reads CASSPSDYQETQYF. In DNA form, the CDR3 reads TGTGCCAGCAGTCCCTCAGACTACCAAGAGACCCAGTACTTC.

This clone turned up a few times. This chain joins TRBV2 and TRBJ1-2; TRBD1 agrees at 7 bases. Germline-derived CDR1 and CDR2 are SNHLY and FYNNEI. CDR3 length equals 14 residues. V was clipped by 5 bases and J by 4 bases; unmatched bases: 7. The CDR3: CASSPDRESYGYTF. CDR3 DNA: TGTGCCAGCAGTCCCGACAGGGAAAGCTATGGCTACACCTTC.

The CDR3 sequence: CASSHGMGGGTYEQYF. Written as DNA, the CDR3 is TGTGCCAGCAGCCATGGTATGGGAGGTGGGACCTACGAGCAGTACTTC. The J gene is TRBJ2-7, the V gene TRBV4-2; TRBD2 might be the D (6 bases). CDR3 length: 16 residues. The V and J ends lost 3 bases and 2 bases respectively, with 17 bases between them. Looked up from germline, CDR1 is LGHNA and CDR2 is YNFKEQ.

This clone was seen only a few times. The chain uses TRBV6-1 and TRBJ2-2, with TRBD1 identical over 9 bases. The V segment lost 6 bases and the J segment 3 bases; nucleotides outside the gene matches: 2. This CDR3 region has 14 residues. The germline V gene has CDR1 MNHNS and CDR2 SASEGT. CDR3 amino acids: CASRTGGDTGELFF. The CDR3 DNA reads as TGTGCCAGCAGGACAGGGGGAGACACCGGGGAGCTGTTTTTT.

V and J are TRBV5-1 and TRBJ1-1; tentative D call: TRBD1 (5 bases). The CDR3 is 15 residues long. The germline gives CDR1 SGHRS, CDR2 YFSETQ. Trimming stripped 2 bases from V and 5 bases from J, with 16 bases between. DNA of the CDR3: TGCGCCAGCAGCTTTGGGGGGGGTAAGGGGACTGAAGCTTTCTTT. It yields the protein CASSFGGGKGTEAFF.

The V call is TRBV29-1, the J call TRBJ2-7; 8 bases are shared with TRBD1. Germline-derived CDR1 and CDR2 are SQVTM and ANQGSEA. After removal of 6 bases from V and 1 base from J, the junction contained 5 bases not matched to a gene. The CDR3 totals 13 residues. CDR3 loop: CSVGQGYSYEQYF. The CDR3 DNA is TGCAGCGTCGGACAGGGATATTCCTACGAGCAGTACTTC.

This clone showed up just a few times. The genes are TRBV27 and TRBJ1-2; D not resolved. Germline assignment: CDR1 MNHEY and CDR2 SMNVEV (reference sequence). The CDR3 runs 18 residues. Between the trimmed V and J ends, which lost 10 bases and 0 bases, there was a span of 27 bases. The DNA of the CDR3 is TGTGCCATCGGGTCTGAGCCGTCACTTACATTAGCTAACTATGGCTACACCTTC. This gives the protein CAIGSEPSLTLANYGYTF.

This clone is classed as medium-sized (0.01 to 0.1%). V is TRBV13 and J is TRBJ1-2; the match to TRBD1 covers 8 bases. The ends lost 5 bases at V and 12 bases at J; junction bases unmatched: 8. This CDR3 has 12 amino acids. Germline V gene sequence: CDR1 PRHDT, CDR2 FYEKMQ (reference sequence). In DNA, the CDR3 is TGTGCCAGCAGCACCCGGACAGGGACCCACACCTTC. Translation: CASSTRTGTHTF.

This chain links TRBV5-1 with TRBJ2-1, with D tentatively TRBD1 (6 bases). The germline CDR1 and CDR2 sequences are SGHRS and YFSETQ. With 4 bases removed from V and 5 bases from J, the gap between germline ends came to 19 bases. This CDR3 contains 16 residues. CDR3 sequence (DNA): TGCGCCAGCAGCCCGGATGGGCAGGGGTTGAACAATGAGCAGTTCTTC. This encodes CASSPDGQGLNNEQFF. The full variable domain, in which reference TRBV5-1 and TRBJ2-1 provide the parts outside the CDR3, is KAGVTQTPRYLIKTRGQQVTLSCSPISGHRSVSWYQQTPGQGLQFLFEYFSETQRNKGNFPGRFSGRQFSNSRSEMNVSTLELGDSALYLCASSPDGQGLNNEQFFGPGTRLTVL.

The chain carries TRBV2 and TRBJ1-2; TRBD1 aligns across 7 bases. The trim removed 5 bases at V and 0 bases at J, leaving 12 bases unmatched. Looked up from germline, CDR1 is SNHLY and CDR2 is FYNNEI. The length of the CDR3 is 17 residues. The CDR3 here is CASSPRPSDRANYGYTF. DNA of the CDR3: TGTGCCAGCAGTCCCCGACCTTCAGACAGGGCTAACTATGGCTACACCTTC.

V and J are TRBV6-4 and TRBJ1-5; no clear D gene. Germline assignment: CDR1 MRHNA and CDR2 SNTAGT. This CDR3 spans 14 amino acids. With 2 bases removed from V and 0 bases from J, the gap between germline ends came to 5 bases. CDR3 DNA: TGTGCCAGCAGTGACGGGCATAGCAATCAGCCCCAGCATTTT. Its protein product is CASSDGHSNQPQHF.

The chain uses TRBV14 and TRBJ2-4; a possible D gene is TRBD2 (6 bases). This CDR3 contains 16 residues. Germline V lookup: CDR1 SGHDN, CDR2 FVKESK. Trimming took off 0 bases at V and 2 bases at J, with 11 bases between the two ends. The CDR3 DNA reads as TGTGCCAGCAGCCAAGAGAGGCGGGGACCCAAAAACATTCAGTACTTC. It codes for CASSQERRGPKNIQYF.

The chain has TRBV27 and TRBJ2-7; 7 bases line up with TRBD1. CDR3 size: 14 residues. J lost 6 bases, V lost 8 bases, and 13 bases had no gene match. Germline V gives CDR1 MNHEY, CDR2 SMNVEV (reference sequence). In DNA, the CDR3 is TGTGCCAGCTGGGCTAGGACAGGTCGTCCCGAGCAGTACTTC. It yields the protein CASWARTGRPEQYF.

The table lists this clone with a few counts. CDR3 amino acids: CASSVLGTGGNAAEQYF. CDR3 coding DNA: TGTGCCAGCAGCGTACTGGGGACAGGGGGCAACGCGGCCGAGCAGTACTTC. This chain links TRBV9 with TRBJ2-7, with 12 bases fitting TRBD1. The germline V gene has CDR1 SGDLS and CDR2 YYNGEE. The CDR3 is 17 residues long. J was trimmed by 6 bases and V by 1 base; bases with no gene match: 11. The full variable domain, completed using reference TRBV9 and TRBJ2-7, is DSGVTQTPKHLITATGQRVTLRCSPRSGDLSVYWYQQSLDQGLQFLIQYYNGEERAKGNILERFSAQQFPDLHSELNLSSLELGDSALYFCASSVLGTGGNAAEQYFGPGTRLTVT.

The gene calls are TRBV7-2 and TRBJ1-4; perhaps TRBD1 as D (5 bases). The CDR3 is 15 residues long. Deletions cut 1 base from V and 8 bases from J, with 14 bases between. Germline V gene data show CDR1 as SGHTA and CDR2 as FQGNSA. CDR3 sequence: CASSLVRGSEEKLFF. CDR3 bases: TGTGCCAGCAGCTTAGTTAGGGGTTCGGAAGAAAAACTGTTTTTT.

V is TRBV5-6 and J is TRBJ2-3; no clear D gene. This CDR3 spans 12 amino acids. Per the germline V gene, CDR1 is SGHDT and CDR2 is YYEEEE. The germline V and J ends were trimmed by 4 bases and 4 bases, with 7 bases remaining between them. CDR3 residues: CASSPFSDTQYF. Here the CDR3 DNA reads TGTGCCAGCAGCCCATTTTCAGATACGCAGTATTTT.

The V call is TRBV29-1, the J call TRBJ1-2; TRBD1 aligns across 9 bases. The V gene end was trimmed by 7 bases and the J gene end by 4 bases; junction bases not matched to a gene: 4. Per germline, CDR1 SQVTM and CDR2 ANQGSEA. CDR3 size: 12 residues. The CDR3 DNA reads as TGCAGCGCCGCGGACAGGGGCTATGGCTACACCTTC. Protein sequence: CSAADRGYGYTF.

V gene TRBV6-6 combines with J gene TRBJ2-7; 12 bases fit TRBD1. The length of the CDR3 is 14 residues. Germline V gene lookup returns CDR1 MNHNY and CDR2 SVGAGI (reference sequence). Trimming cost V 5 bases and J 6 bases; bases outside gene matches: 5. The CDR3 here is CASSGGQGAREQYF. The CDR3, as DNA: TGTGCCAGCAGTGGGGGACAGGGGGCACGCGAGCAGTACTTC.

The table lists this clone with a few counts. V and J are TRBV30 and TRBJ1-2; 9 nucleotides match TRBD1. Per the germline V gene, CDR1 is GTSNPN and CDR2 is SVGIG (reference sequence). V trimming: 2 bases; J trimming: 8 bases; junction bases outside the gene matches: 15. The CDR3 is made up of 16 amino acids. The CDR3 bases are TGTGCCTGGAGTTTTTCAAGGACAGGGGTGAAAGGGGGCTACACCTTC. This encodes CAWSFSRTGVKGGYTF.

This sequence joins TRBV27 and TRBJ1-5; D possibly corresponds to TRBD1 (5 bases). Germline-derived CDR1 and CDR2 are MNHEY and SMNVEV (reference sequence). The V end was cut by 5 bases, the J end by 0 bases, with 11 bases between. The CDR3 has 15 residues. This CDR3 is CASSPGLGSNQPQHF. CDR3 bases: TGTGCCAGCAGTCCAGGGCTGGGTAGCAATCAGCCCCAGCATTTT.

V usage is TRBV7-8 and J usage is TRBJ2-5; TRBD1 is a possible D gene (7 bases). The CDR3 is made up of 16 amino acids. Trimming pared 0 bases from V and 0 bases from J, leaving 11 bases between. Germline CDR1 SGHVS, CDR2 FQNEAQ. CDR3 amino acids: CASSLAAGGYQETQYF. The CDR3 DNA reads as TGTGCCAGCAGCTTAGCCGCAGGGGGGTACCAAGAGACCCAGTACTTC.